The T cell receptor beta chain under discussion was sequenced for a study of T-cell memory formation after mild COVID-19. From the 5' RACE reads, TCRdb called clonotypes with MiXCR, one entry per CDR3 protein. The profile shows about 340,000 distinct CDR3 sequences, 14% of them singletons. V trimming: 1 base; J trimming: 4 bases; junction bases outside the gene matches: 3. Per the germline V gene, CDR1 is MNHNS and CDR2 is SASEGT. CDR3 size: 15 residues. The sequence came from a young man who had mild COVID-19 (a few samples of this study predate the infection). Cell type and time point are not known. The chain carries TRBV6-1 and TRBJ2-3; 9 nucleotides line up with TRBD2. Sequenced sample: PBMCs or a T cell subset sorted from them (not recorded which). CDR3 sequence (DNA): TGTGCCAGCAGTGAAGAGGGCGGGGGGGCAGATACGCAGTATTTT. This encodes CASSEEGGGADTQYF.